This T cell receptor beta chain was found in a study of blood T cell repertoires in COVID-19 (dated by TCRdb to the early 2020s). Describing the broader study: The collaborator samples originated in the United States, Italy and Spain and spanned the acute and convalescent phases of COVID-19. The material from the prospective study consisted of cDNA or gDNA derived from T cells, B-cell-depleted T cells, or PBMCs. Deeply sampled blood TCRbeta repertoires from subjects exposed to, actively infected with, or recovered from COVID-19 were included in the dataset. The repertoires were released in a freely available public database intended as a resource for research on the immune response to SARS-CoV-2. Samples were obtained from the ongoing ImmuneRACE study (first 160 participants) and from approximately 1,200 subjects provided by 6 global collaborators. Nearly every sample came with metadata listing a de-identified subject ID, COVID-19 status, age in years and sex. HLA class I and class II types, where available, came from metadata supplied by the sample provider rather than from assay-based typing.

What the authors observed across the whole study: The quantity of clinical and demographic metadata differed by source and by participant and was supplied without curation.

TCRbeta CDR3 regions were amplified from genomic DNA by means of the immunoSEQ Assay, a bias-controlled multiplex PCR. As for how the authors treated the data: The number of nucleated cells in each sample was estimated by amplification of reference gene primers within the assay. To quantify the absolute abundance of each unique TCRbeta CDR3 rearrangement, sequence reads were collapsed and filtered. Productive Simpson clonality was computed per sample as the square root of Simpson's diversity index over productive rearrangements. TCRdb retrieved this table from immuneACCESS and kept in-frame rearrangements only. Not all clones are present; in checked studies, unresolved V genes account for under half, and no reason is known for the remainder. V and J calls plus clone size are reproduced from that table; the DNA served to infer D and trimming. Present in this sample are around 72,000 clones, approximately 90% of which were seen just once. Jointly, the top ten make up 5% to 7.5% of the sample.

Concerning this clone itself: What antigen it recognizes has not been identified. Within one base of it there is no much larger clone, and no base qualities were kept.

Whole blood was collected in K2EDTA tubes by collaborating institutions according to the institutions' own protocols. For TCRbeta analysis, collaborators shipped samples in one of three forms: frozen whole blood, isolated PBMCs, or DNA extracted from either of those sample types. This clonotype originated in a woman between 45 and 65 years old with acute or convalescent COVID-19. The sequenced material came from peripheral blood.

The DNA reads TGTGCCAGCAGCTTCCCTGAGACAGGGCAGAAGGAAGATACGCAGTATTTT. It translates to CASSFPETGQKEDTQYF. The rearranged chain carries TRBV7-6 and TRBJ2-3, with 7 central nucleotides matching TRBD1. In the germline V gene, CDR1 corresponds to SGHVS and CDR2 to FNYEAQ. The CDR3 runs 17 residues from the cysteine to the phenylalanine. Solely the CDR3 DNA is kept, with 51 bases framed from the first base. Germline trimming amounts to 3 bases on V and 5 bases on J, with 14 as the count of junction bases outside the gene matches.